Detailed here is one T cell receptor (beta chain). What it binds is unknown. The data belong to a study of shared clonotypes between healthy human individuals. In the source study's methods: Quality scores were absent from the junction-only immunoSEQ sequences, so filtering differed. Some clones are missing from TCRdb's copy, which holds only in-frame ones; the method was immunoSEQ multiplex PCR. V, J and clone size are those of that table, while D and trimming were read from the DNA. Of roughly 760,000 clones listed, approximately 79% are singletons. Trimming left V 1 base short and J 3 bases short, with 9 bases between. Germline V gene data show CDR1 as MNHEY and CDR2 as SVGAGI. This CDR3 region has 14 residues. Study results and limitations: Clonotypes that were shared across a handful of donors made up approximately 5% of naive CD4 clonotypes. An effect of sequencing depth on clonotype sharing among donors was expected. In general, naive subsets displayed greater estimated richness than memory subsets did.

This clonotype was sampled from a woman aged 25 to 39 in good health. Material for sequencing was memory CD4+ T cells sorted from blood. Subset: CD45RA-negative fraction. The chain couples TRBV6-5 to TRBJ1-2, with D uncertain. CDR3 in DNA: TGTGCCAGCAGTTACTTCTCCTCCGACTATGGCTACACCTTC. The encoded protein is CASSYFSSDYGYTF.